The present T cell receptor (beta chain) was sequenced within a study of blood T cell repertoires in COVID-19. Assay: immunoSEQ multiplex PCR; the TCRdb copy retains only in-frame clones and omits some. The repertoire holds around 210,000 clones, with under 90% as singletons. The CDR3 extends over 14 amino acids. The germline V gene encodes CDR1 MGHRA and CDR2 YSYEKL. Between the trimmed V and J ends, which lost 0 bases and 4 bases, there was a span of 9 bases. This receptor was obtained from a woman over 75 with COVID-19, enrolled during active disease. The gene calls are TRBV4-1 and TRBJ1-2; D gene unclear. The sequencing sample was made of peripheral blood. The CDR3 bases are TGCGCCAGCAGCCAAGACCCAGGACTCTATGGCTACACCTTC. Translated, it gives CASSQDPGLYGYTF.